The 3 T cell receptor beta chains reported below all come from one sample, sequenced in a study of T cells expressing NK-cell markers. TCRdb reprocessed the 5' RACE reads and stores each CDR3 protein as one record, lacking DNA. Its table records 500,000 to 700,000 distinct CDR3 sequences. The sequenced sample was blood T cells: a sorted CD56 or NKG2C T cell subset, CD4+ or CD8+ T cells, or bulk PBMC T cells (not recorded which). The receptors stem from a young man in good health.

This rearrangement joins TRBV5-4 to TRBJ2-3; without DNA, the TCRdb call of TRBD1 cannot be checked. The CDR3 has 15 amino acids. Looked up from germline, CDR1 is SGHNT and CDR2 is YYREEE (reference sequence). The CDR3 sequence is CASSRPGESADTQYF.

The chain's CDR3 is CASSTKGGQMNTEAFF. The chain carries TRBV12-3 or TRBV12-4 and TRBJ1-1; TCRdb selects TRBD1, and the lack of DNA leaves this call unchecked. The CDR3 sequence is 16 residues long.

This chain connects TRBV29-1 to TRBJ2-4; TCRdb's D call of TRBD1 is untestable without DNA. The CDR3 runs 11 residues. Germline CDR1 reads SQVTM; CDR2 reads ANQGSEA. The CDR3: CSGRDRNIQYF. The full variable domain, completed using reference TRBV29-1 and TRBJ2-4, is SAVISQKPSRDICQRGTSLTIQCQVDSQVTMMFWYRQQPGQSLTLIATANQGSEATYESGFVIDKFPISRPNLTFSTLTVSNMSPEDSSIYLCSGRDRNIQYFGAGTRLSVL.